This T cell receptor (beta chain) comes out of a study of T cell repertoires in cytomegalovirus infection. MiXCR, applied by TCRdb to the reads, yields one record per CDR3 protein. Of about 68,000 distinct CDR3 sequences in the sample, around 21% were seen once. CDR1 SGHTA and CDR2 FQGNSA come from the germline V gene. The V and J ends lost 0 bases and 6 bases respectively, with 10 bases between them. This CDR3 contains 14 residues. This clonotype was observed at least ten times. Its antigen is currently unknown. This receptor was obtained from a human donor in good health (CMV status not recorded). Some clones in this sample may be carry-over from other donors' samples. Specimen: PBMCs, sequenced either directly or after in vitro stimulation (not recorded which). This chain links TRBV7-2 with TRBJ2-3, with D maybe TRBD2 (5 bases). The chain's CDR3 is CASSLAGAVDTQYF. CDR3 DNA: TGTGCCAGCAGCTTAGCGGGAGCGGTGGATACGCAGTATTTT.